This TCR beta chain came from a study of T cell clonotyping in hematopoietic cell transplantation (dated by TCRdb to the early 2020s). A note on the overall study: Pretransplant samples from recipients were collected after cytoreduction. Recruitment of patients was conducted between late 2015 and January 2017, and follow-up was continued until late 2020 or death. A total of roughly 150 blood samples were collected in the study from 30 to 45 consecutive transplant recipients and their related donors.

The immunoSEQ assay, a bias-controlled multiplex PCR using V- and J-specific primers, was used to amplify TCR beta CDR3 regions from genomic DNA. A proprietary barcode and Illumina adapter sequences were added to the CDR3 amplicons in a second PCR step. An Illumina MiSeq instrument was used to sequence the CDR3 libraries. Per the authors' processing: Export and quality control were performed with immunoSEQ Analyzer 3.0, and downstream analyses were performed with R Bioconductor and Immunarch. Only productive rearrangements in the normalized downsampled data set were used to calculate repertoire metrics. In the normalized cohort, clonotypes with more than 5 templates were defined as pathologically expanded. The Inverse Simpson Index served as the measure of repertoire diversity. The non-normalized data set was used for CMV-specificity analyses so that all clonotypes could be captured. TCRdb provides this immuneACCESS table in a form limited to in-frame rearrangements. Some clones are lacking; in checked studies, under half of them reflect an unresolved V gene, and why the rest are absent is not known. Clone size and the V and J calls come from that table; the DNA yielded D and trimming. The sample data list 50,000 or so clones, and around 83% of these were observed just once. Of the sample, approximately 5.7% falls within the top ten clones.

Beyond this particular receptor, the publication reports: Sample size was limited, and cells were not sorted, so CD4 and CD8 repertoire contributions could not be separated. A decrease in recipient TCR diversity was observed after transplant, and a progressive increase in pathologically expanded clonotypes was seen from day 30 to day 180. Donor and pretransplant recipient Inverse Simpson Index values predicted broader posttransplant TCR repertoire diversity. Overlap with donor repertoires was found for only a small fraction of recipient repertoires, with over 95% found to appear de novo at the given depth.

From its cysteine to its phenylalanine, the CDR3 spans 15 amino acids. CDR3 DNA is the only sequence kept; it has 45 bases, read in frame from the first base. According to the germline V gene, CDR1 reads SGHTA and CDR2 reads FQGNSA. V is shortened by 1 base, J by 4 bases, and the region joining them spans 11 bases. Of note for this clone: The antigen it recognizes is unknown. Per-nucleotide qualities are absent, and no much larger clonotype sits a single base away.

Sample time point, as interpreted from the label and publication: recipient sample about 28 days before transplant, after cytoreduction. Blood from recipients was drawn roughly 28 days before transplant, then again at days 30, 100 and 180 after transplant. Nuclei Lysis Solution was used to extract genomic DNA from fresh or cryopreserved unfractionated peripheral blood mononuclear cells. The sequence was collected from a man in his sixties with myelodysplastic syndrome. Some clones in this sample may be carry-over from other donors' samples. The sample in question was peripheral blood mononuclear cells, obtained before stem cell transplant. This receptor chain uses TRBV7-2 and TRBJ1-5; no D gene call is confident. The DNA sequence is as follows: TGTGCCAGCAGCTTAGGTGGTGGGAGAAATCAGCCCCAGCATTTT. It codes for CASSLGGGRNQPQHF.